The 8 T cell receptor beta chains below all came from one sample that was sequenced in a study of blood T cell repertoires in COVID-19. The protocol was immunoSEQ multiplex PCR, while the TCRdb copy is restricted to in-frame clones and leaves out a portion. The data contain hundreds of thousands of clones, roughly 87% of them singletons. Material for sequencing was PBMCs or T cells enriched from blood (not recorded which). The source of these receptors is a young woman with acute COVID-19.

The V call is TRBV4-3, the J call TRBJ1-1; D remains unclear. CDR3 length: 14 residues. With 0 bases removed from V and 1 base from J, the gap between germline ends came to 6 bases. Germline V gene lookup returns CDR1 LGHNA and CDR2 YSLEER. The CDR3 bases are TGCGCCAGCAGCCAAGATAGAACGAACACTGAAGCTTTCTTT. Its translation is CASSQDRTNTEAFF.

This chain connects TRBV30 to TRBJ1-5, with 11 bases fitting TRBD1. Per germline, CDR1 GTSNPN and CDR2 SVGIG (reference sequence). V shed 7 bases and J 6 bases; nucleotides not matched to a gene: 8. The CDR3 consists of 14 residues. The chain's CDR3 is CAYQDRGLGQPQHF. The CDR3 coding sequence is TGTGCCTACCAGGACAGGGGGCTTGGTCAGCCCCAGCATTTT.

This chain joins TRBV3-1 (or the pseudogene TRBV3-2) and TRBJ2-5, with 7 nucleotides matching TRBD1. The germline V gene encodes CDR1 LGHDT and CDR2 YNNKEL (reference sequence). The CDR3 is 14 amino acids. J was trimmed by 2 bases and V by 4 bases; bases with no gene match: 4. The CDR3 here is CASSRGQEQETQYF. The CDR3 DNA sequence: TGTGCCAGCAGCCGCGGACAGGAACAAGAGACCCAGTACTTC.

This sequence joins TRBV2 and TRBJ1-5, with 9 bases aligning to TRBD1. Germline loops: CDR1 SNHLY, CDR2 FYNNEI. The V and J ends lost 6 bases and 5 bases, in that order; junction bases with no gene match: 8. The CDR3 is 15 amino acids. DNA of the CDR3: TGTGCCAGCAGGAAGGACAGGGGCCTCTATCAGCCCCAGCATTTT. Protein sequence: CASRKDRGLYQPQHF.

The chain uses TRBV4-3 and TRBJ2-1; D might be TRBD2 (5 bases). Per germline, CDR1 LGHNA and CDR2 YSLEER. The CDR3 is made up of 16 amino acids. V lost 1 base and J 1 base, leaving 11 bases between the germline ends. CDR3 nucleotide sequence: TGCGCCAGCAGCCAAGGCTGGCCGGGGTCCTACAATGAGCAGTTCTTC. It encodes CASSQGWPGSYNEQFF.

The J gene is TRBJ1-4, the V gene TRBV5-1; D not resolved. V gave up 3 bases and J gave up 7 bases, with 10 bases separating them. The germline CDR1 and CDR2 sequences are SGHRS and YFSETQ. This CDR3 spans 13 amino acids. CDR3 sequence: CASSSPRGEKLFF. The CDR3 DNA reads TGCGCCAGCAGCTCCCCCCGGGGTGAAAAACTGTTTTTT.

The J gene is TRBJ2-1, the V gene TRBV5-1, with a possible D match to TRBD2 (6 bases). V shed 1 base and J shed 5 bases, with 16 bases lying between them. Germline loops: CDR1 SGHRS, CDR2 YFSETQ. The CDR3 has 16 residues. In DNA, the CDR3 is TGCGCCAGCAGCTTGATGAGTGGCTCGGGGGACAATGAGCAGTTCTTC. Protein sequence: CASSLMSGSGDNEQFF.

The chain carries TRBV5-1 and TRBJ1-3; no clear D gene. This CDR3 is built from 16 residues. Germline CDR1 SGHRS, CDR2 YFSETQ. Trimming stripped 2 bases from V and 0 bases from J, with 12 bases between. CDR3 DNA sequence: TGCGCCAGCAGCTTATCCCAGTTAAGCTCTGGAAACACCATATATTTT. Translating it yields CASSLSQLSSGNTIYF.